This T cell receptor beta chain was sequenced for a study of T cells in Graves' hyperthyroidism and ophthalmopathy. Trimming removed 5 bases from V and 7 bases from J; junction bases left unmatched: 6. In germline, CDR1 is SEHNR, CDR2 FQNEAQ (reference sequence). CDR3 size: 14 residues. The study included ophthalmopathy patients with Clinical Activity Score at least 3, NOSPECS grade at least 4 and duration under 3 months. Investigators excluded patients with uncontrolled infection, other autoimmune disease, pregnancy or lactation. In making diagnoses, clinical symptoms, serum thyroxine and TRAb, thyroid ultrasound and orbital computed tomography were all used. What was amplified from RNA transcripts were TCR beta CDR3 regions. The HTBI primer set was used in a first-round RT-PCR of the TCR CDR3. Via MiXCR, TCRdb re-called the multiplex PCR reads, giving one row per CDR3 protein. This sample has a few hundred thousand distinct CDR3 sequences, with approximately 18% found just once.

This clonotype was detected a few times. What it binds is not known. Study results and caveats: Most expanded thyroid clonotypes above 0.001 also appeared in blood.

Material for sequencing was blood. This clonotype was obtained from a man aged 18-30 years with Graves' ophthalmopathy. The chain recombines TRBV7-9 with TRBJ1-1, with 11 positions matching TRBD1. The CDR3 reads CASSPPDRGLEAFF. CDR3 coding DNA: TGTGCCAGCAGCCCCCCGGACAGGGGGCTTGAAGCTTTCTTT.